Listed below are T cell receptor beta chains from one sample, sequenced in a study of blood T cells in healthy people across ages. TCRdb redid the calling of the 5' RACE reads with MiXCR, one entry per CDR3 protein. The table has nearly 1 million distinct CDR3 sequences, approximately 50% seen once. The sequencing input was blood. The receptors stem from a woman aged 55-70 years in good health. The CDR3 runs from the conserved cysteine through the conserved F or W. The D gene is left open where the match is weak. Clone size appears in some rows only: once, few, many, or a class for an expanded clone.

d_gene: -; j_gene: TRBJ2-5; v_gene: TRBV4-1; abundance: -; len: 13; CDR3aa: CASSQVIRGTQYF; CDR3nt: TGCGCCAGCAGCCAAGTCATTAGGGGGACCCAGTACTTC
d_gene: TRBD1; j_gene: TRBJ1-2; v_gene: TRBV5-1; abundance: many; len: 14; CDR3aa: CASSLGQGVYGYTF; CDR3nt: TGCGCCAGCAGCTTGGGACAGGGGGTCTATGGCTACACCTTC
d_gene: TRBD1; j_gene: TRBJ1-4; v_gene: TRBV19; abundance: once; len: 16; CDR3aa: CASSTNRQGTSEKLFF; CDR3nt: TGTGCCAGTAGTACCAACAGACAGGGTACTTCTGAAAAACTGTTTTTT
d_gene: -; j_gene: TRBJ2-1; v_gene: TRBV20-1; abundance: -; len: 14; CDR3aa: CSASLGSSYNEQFF; CDR3nt: TGCAGTGCTAGTTTGGGGAGCTCCTACAATGAGCAGTTCTTC
d_gene: -; j_gene: TRBJ1-6; v_gene: TRBV4-3; abundance: -; len: 14; CDR3aa: CASSQMVLNSPLHF; CDR3nt: TGCGCCAGCAGCCAAATGGTTTTGAATTCACCCCTCCACTTT
d_gene: TRBD1; j_gene: TRBJ2-1; v_gene: TRBV5-6; abundance: -; len: 18; CDR3aa: CASSPRGQNILGYNEQFF; CDR3nt: TGTGCAAGCAGCCCAAGGGGACAGAACATACTTGGGTACAATGAGCAGTTCTTC
d_gene: TRBD1; j_gene: TRBJ2-7; v_gene: TRBV5-5; abundance: -; len: 14; CDR3aa: CASRMGQESYEQYF; CDR3nt: TGTGCCAGCAGGATGGGACAGGAGTCCTACGAGCAGTACTTC
d_gene: -; j_gene: TRBJ2-7; v_gene: TRBV20-1; abundance: -; len: 11; CDR3aa: CSASIAVEQYF; CDR3nt: TGCAGTGCTAGCATAGCGGTCGAGCAGTACTTC
d_gene: -; j_gene: TRBJ2-7; v_gene: TRBV12-3/TRBV12-4; abundance: -; len: 15; CDR3aa: CASSPGTSSYNEQYF; CDR3nt: TGTGCCAGCAGTCCCGGGACCAGCTCCTACAATGAGCAGTACTTC
d_gene: -; j_gene: TRBJ2-4; v_gene: TRBV20-1; abundance: few; len: 18; CDR3aa: CSARAGQGPDTLKNIQYF; CDR3nt: TGCAGTGCTAGAGCCGGGCAGGGCCCCGATACCCTCAAAAACATTCAGTACTTC
d_gene: -; j_gene: TRBJ2-1; v_gene: TRBV11-2; abundance: -; len: 13; CDR3aa: CASSPSISNEQFF; CDR3nt: TGTGCCAGCAGCCCCAGCATCAGCAATGAGCAGTTCTTC
d_gene: -; j_gene: TRBJ2-7; v_gene: TRBV20-1; abundance: -; len: 12; CDR3aa: CSAPGSGSEQYF; CDR3nt: TGCAGTGCCCCAGGTTCGGGCAGCGAGCAGTACTTC
d_gene: -; j_gene: TRBJ2-7; v_gene: TRBV12-3/TRBV12-4; abundance: few; len: 12; CDR3aa: CASTDGAYEQYF; CDR3nt: TGTGCCAGCACAGACGGAGCCTACGAGCAGTACTTC
d_gene: TRBD2; j_gene: TRBJ2-3; v_gene: TRBV7-2; abundance: few; len: 17; CDR3aa: CASSLSRLSGSTDTQYF; CDR3nt: TGTGCCAGCAGCTTAAGCCGCCTTAGCGGGAGCACAGATACGCAGTATTTT
d_gene: -; j_gene: TRBJ2-7; v_gene: TRBV20-1; abundance: -; len: 13; CDR3aa: CSARDSRSYEQYF; CDR3nt: TGCAGTGCTAGAGATTCCCGCTCCTACGAGCAGTACTTC
d_gene: -; j_gene: TRBJ2-1; v_gene: TRBV6-2/TRBV6-3; abundance: -; len: 13; CDR3aa: CASIQWGKYEQFF; CDR3nt: TGTGCCAGCATCCAATGGGGAAAATATGAGCAGTTCTTC
d_gene: TRBD2; j_gene: TRBJ2-3; v_gene: TRBV11-2; abundance: -; len: 15; CDR3aa: CASSSGGGLLDTQYF; CDR3nt: TGTGCCAGCAGCTCCGGGGGGGGCTTATTAGATACGCAGTATTTT
d_gene: -; j_gene: TRBJ1-2; v_gene: TRBV6-2/TRBV6-3; abundance: -; len: 13; CDR3aa: CATLGRDTRGYTF; CDR3nt: TGTGCCACCCTAGGGAGGGACACTCGCGGCTACACCTTC
d_gene: -; j_gene: TRBJ1-2; v_gene: TRBV6-2/TRBV6-3; abundance: -; len: 13; CDR3aa: CASSYASTYGYTF; CDR3nt: TGTGCCAGCAGTTACGCGTCAACCTATGGCTACACCTTC
d_gene: -; j_gene: TRBJ2-1; v_gene: TRBV3-1; abundance: few; len: 13; CDR3aa: CASSQNVGDEQFF; CDR3nt: TGTGCCAGCAGCCAAAATGTAGGGGATGAGCAGTTCTTC
d_gene: TRBD2; j_gene: TRBJ2-7; v_gene: TRBV6-6; abundance: -; len: 16; CDR3aa: CASSQPGTSGTHEQYF; CDR3nt: TGTGCCAGCAGTCAACCCGGGACTAGCGGGACCCACGAGCAGTACTTC
d_gene: -; j_gene: TRBJ2-3; v_gene: TRBV12-3/TRBV12-4; abundance: -; len: 17; CDR3aa: CASSPTAGTPRADTQYF; CDR3nt: TGTGCCAGCAGTCCCACCGCCGGGACTCCGAGGGCAGATACGCAGTATTTT
d_gene: -; j_gene: TRBJ2-1; v_gene: TRBV15; abundance: -; len: 15; CDR3aa: CATSRDARQIGEQFF; CDR3nt: TGTGCCACCAGCAGAGATGCGCGACAGATCGGTGAGCAGTTCTTC
d_gene: -; j_gene: TRBJ2-7; v_gene: TRBV10-2; abundance: -; len: 12; CDR3aa: CASSETGSEQYF; CDR3nt: TGCGCCAGCAGTGAGACAGGGTCCGAGCAGTACTTC
d_gene: -; j_gene: TRBJ2-7; v_gene: TRBV29-1; abundance: many; len: 15; CDR3aa: CSVELPEKPLYEQYF; CDR3nt: TGCAGCGTTGAACTTCCCGAGAAGCCCCTCTACGAGCAGTACTTC
d_gene: -; j_gene: TRBJ2-5; v_gene: TRBV7-9; abundance: -; len: 14; CDR3aa: CASSPTGRGETQYF; CDR3nt: TGTGCCAGCAGCCCTACAGGGAGGGGAGAGACCCAGTACTTC
d_gene: -; j_gene: TRBJ2-7; v_gene: TRBV10-3; abundance: -; len: 13; CDR3aa: CAIRDSTSYEQYF; CDR3nt: TGTGCCATCAGGGACAGTACCTCCTACGAGCAGTACTTC
d_gene: TRBD2; j_gene: TRBJ2-1; v_gene: TRBV2; abundance: -; len: 16; CDR3aa: CAGGGLAGGPVHEQFF; CDR3nt: TGTGCCGGCGGGGGACTAGCGGGAGGCCCAGTACATGAGCAGTTCTTC
d_gene: -; j_gene: TRBJ1-4; v_gene: TRBV4-1; abundance: -; len: 17; CDR3aa: CASSQHQRRGGNEKLFF; CDR3nt: TGCGCCAGCAGCCAACACCAAAGGAGAGGGGGGAATGAAAAACTGTTTTTT
d_gene: TRBD2; j_gene: TRBJ2-3; v_gene: TRBV6-6; abundance: few; len: 17; CDR3aa: CASSYPGLAAVTDTQYF; CDR3nt: TGTGCCAGCAGTTACCCGGGACTAGCGGCCGTCACAGATACGCAGTATTTT
d_gene: -; j_gene: TRBJ2-1; v_gene: TRBV20-1; abundance: few; len: 13; CDR3aa: CSAGGVTYNEQFF; CDR3nt: TGCAGTGCAGGCGGGGTAACCTACAATGAGCAGTTCTTC
d_gene: -; j_gene: TRBJ2-5; v_gene: TRBV29-1; abundance: -; len: 16; CDR3aa: CSVGPRARGPQETQYF; CDR3nt: TGCAGCGTTGGGCCTAGAGCGAGAGGACCTCAAGAGACCCAGTACTTC